Below, 31 T cell receptor beta chains from the same sample are listed, as sequenced in a study of T-cell reconstitution after alpha-beta-depleted transplantation in children. Unique molecular identifiers were used to barcode this TCRbeta library. A single record per CDR3 protein comes from TCRdb applying MiXCR to the PCR reads. Among some 600,000 distinct CDR3 sequences listed, 10% to 15% were seen once. The source material was PBMCs, mostly from graft donor cells, sampled 360 days after TCRalphabeta/CD19-depleted stem cell transplant. Every receptor here comes from a male patient aged 10 to 17 who had a stem cell transplant for acute myeloid leukemia, so the T cells may come from the graft donor.

About this clonotype itself: A much larger clone is a single base away; this may be a read error. CDR3 sequence: CASRYPTGTALF. CDR3 in DNA: TGTGCCAGCAGGTACCCAACAGGGACGGCTTTATTT. The J gene is TRBJ1-1, the V gene TRBV12-3 or TRBV12-4; tentatively, D is TRBD1 (6 bases). The CDR3 is made up of 12 amino acids.

This clonotype turned up a few times. The chain combines TRBV4-3 with TRBJ2-2, with 14 bases lining up with TRBD2. This CDR3 is built from 20 residues. Per the germline V gene, CDR1 is LGHNA and CDR2 is YSLEER. With 2 bases clipped from V and 5 bases from J, the junction kept 13 bases outside the gene matches. CDR3 residues: CASSQPSGTSGSTRTGELFF. The CDR3 DNA is TGCGCCAGCAGCCAACCCTCCGGGACTAGCGGGAGTACAAGGACCGGGGAGCTGTTTTTT.

V usage is TRBV7-8 and J usage is TRBJ1-1, with D possibly being TRBD1 (5 bases). This CDR3 region has 15 residues. V was clipped by 3 bases and J by 0 bases, with 11 bases between them. CDR1 is SGHVS, CDR2 FQNEAQ, per germline. The CDR3 sequence is CASSLGLGVNTEAFF. The CDR3 DNA reads as TGTGCCAGCAGCTTGGGTTTGGGGGTGAACACTGAAGCTTTCTTT.

This clonotype occurred many times. The chain is built from TRBV12-3 or TRBV12-4 and TRBJ2-3; 13 bases are a match to TRBD2. The CDR3 sequence is 15 residues long. With 4 bases clipped from V and 3 bases from J, the junction kept 1 base outside the gene matches. In DNA, the CDR3 is TGTGCCAGCAGTTGGGGACTAGCGGGGACAGATACGCAGTATTTT. Protein product: CASSWGLAGTDTQYF.

The chain recombines TRBV12-3 or TRBV12-4 with TRBJ2-7, with D maybe TRBD2 (5 bases). The CDR3 contains 12 residues. The V gene lost 3 bases and the J gene lost 9 bases, with 12 bases spanning the gap. The CDR3, as DNA: TGTGCCAGCAGTTTTATTGAGGGCGGGCAGTACTTC. Amino acids: CASSFIEGGQYF.

The rearrangement uses TRBV7-2 and TRBJ2-5, with D possibly being TRBD2 (5 bases). The CDR3 loop spans 15 amino acids. Germline V gene data show CDR1 as SGHTA and CDR2 as FQGNSA. V was clipped by 4 bases and J by 7 bases, with 19 bases between them. The CDR3 region is CASSSPAGQGGTQYF. The CDR3 nucleotides are TGTGCCAGCAGCTCCCCGGCTGGTCAAGGAGGGACCCAGTACTTC.

This clonotype was counted at least ten times. The chain links TRBV20-1 to TRBJ2-1; no firm D call. The CDR3 spans 15 residues. The V gene lost 4 bases and the J gene lost 0 bases, with 13 bases spanning the gap. Germline V gives CDR1 DFQATT, CDR2 SNEGSKA (reference sequence). CDR3 in DNA: TGCAGTGCTACCTACTACTACCTCTCCTACAATGAGCAGTTCTTC. It is translated as CSATYYYLSYNEQFF.

The chain employs TRBV28 and TRBJ2-7, with D unresolved. The CDR3 is 13 amino acids. V lost 6 bases and J lost 7, with 16 bases in between. CDR1 is MDHEN and CDR2 is SYDVKM in the germline V gene. The CDR3 here is CASRSNLKREQYF. The CDR3 DNA reads TGTGCCAGCAGGAGCAATTTAAAAAGGGAGCAGTACTTC.

This clonotype was seen only a few times. In nucleotides, the CDR3 is TGCAGCGTTGAGGTCGACAGGAGCTCTGGGGCCAACGTCCTGACTTTC. As protein: CSVEVDRSSGANVLTF. V and J are TRBV29-1 and TRBJ2-6; D is possibly TRBD1 (6 bases). V was cut by 3 bases and J by 0 bases, with 12 bases left in between. Germline-derived CDR1 and CDR2 are SQVTM and ANQGSEA. The CDR3 has 16 residues.

The genes are TRBV11-1 and TRBJ2-1, with a tentative D call TRBD2 (6 bases). Germline assignment: CDR1 SGHAT and CDR2 FQDESV (reference sequence). The length of the CDR3 is 17 residues. Trimming removed 1 base at V and 4 bases at J, with 17 bases between. The CDR3 reads CASSLVLADLFYNEQFF. The DNA for the CDR3 is TGTGCCAGCAGCTTAGTACTAGCAGACCTCTTTTACAATGAGCAGTTCTTC.

V gene TRBV5-1 combines with J gene TRBJ2-3, with 11 bases lining up with TRBD2. J gave up 3 bases and V 3 bases, and 9 bases lay outside the gene matches. Per the germline V gene, CDR1 is SGHRS and CDR2 is YFSETQ. The CDR3 length is 17 residues. The chain's CDR3 is CASSSLKLAGETDTQYF. The CDR3 DNA reads as TGCGCCAGCAGCTCACTTAAACTAGCGGGAGAGACAGATACGCAGTATTTT.

This clonotype was found a few times. The V gene is TRBV15, the J gene TRBJ2-5; TRBD2 aligns across 9 bases. Germline CDR1 and CDR2: LNHNV and YYDKDF (reference sequence). This CDR3 has 18 amino acids. V trimming: 2 bases; J trimming: 2 bases; junction bases outside the gene matches: 12. The DNA for the CDR3 is TGTGCCACCAGCAGAAGACGGAGACTAGCGGTGATACAAGAGACCCAGTACTTC. It yields the protein CATSRRRRLAVIQETQYF. Combining the CDR3 with reference TRBV15 and TRBJ2-5 gives the whole variable domain DAMVIQNPRYQVTQFGKPVTLSCSQTLNHNVMYWYQQKSSQAPKLLFHYYDKDFNNEADTPDNFQSRRPNTSFCFLDIRSPGLGDTAMYLCATSRRRRLAVIQETQYFGPGTRLLVL.

The CDR3 region is CASSLGWSLGGPYEQYF. CDR3 nucleotide sequence: TGTGCCAGCAGCTTAGGGTGGTCGCTAGGCGGTCCCTACGAGCAGTACTTC. This chain uses TRBV7-2 with TRBJ2-7; no clear D gene. Germline-derived CDR1 and CDR2 are SGHTA and FQGNSA. This CDR3 has 17 amino acids. V lost 1 base and J lost 2, with 18 bases in between.

The chain carries TRBV7-9 and TRBJ2-7, with 12 bases matching TRBD2. This CDR3 region has 17 residues. CDR1 and CDR2 from the germline V gene are SEHNR and FQNEAQ (reference sequence). V shed 5 bases and J 3 bases; nucleotides not matched to a gene: 11. CDR3 nucleotide sequence: TGTGCCAGCAGCCTGACTAGCGGGAGTATCCAGGACTACGAGCAGTACTTC. The encoded protein is CASSLTSGSIQDYEQYF.

The table lists this clonotype with many counts. This chain uses TRBV7-2 with TRBJ2-3; TRBD2 is a possible D gene (6 bases). V was trimmed by 1 base and J by 2 bases, leaving 10 bases between them. This CDR3 comprises 15 residues. The germline CDR1 and CDR2 sequences are SGHTA and FQGNSA. The CDR3 protein is CASSLEASDTDTQYF. The DNA of the CDR3 is TGTGCCAGCAGCTTAGAAGCTAGCGACACAGATACGCAGTATTTT.

V usage is TRBV4-3 and J usage is TRBJ2-1, with TRBD2 as a possible D gene (6 bases). Trimming removed 2 bases at V and 9 bases at J, with 11 bases between. Looked up from germline, CDR1 is LGHNA and CDR2 is YSLEER. The CDR3 runs to 13 residues. The CDR3, as DNA: TGCGCCAGCAGCCAAACGGCGGGAACTGAGCAGTTCTTC. Translated: CASSQTAGTEQFF.

Ten or more counts support this clonotype. The chain uses TRBV2 and TRBJ1-1; D possibly corresponds to TRBD1 (5 bases). The CDR3 length is 13 residues. Per germline, CDR1 SNHLY and CDR2 FYNNEI. V gave up 5 bases and J gave up 1 base, with 8 bases separating them. The CDR3 spells CASSWGPNTEAFF. CDR3 nucleotide sequence: TGTGCCAGCAGTTGGGGCCCGAACACTGAAGCTTTCTTT. The full variable domain, completed using reference TRBV2 and TRBJ1-1, is EPEVTQTPSHQVTQMGQEVILRCVPISNHLYFYWYRQILGQKVEFLVSFYNNEISEKSEIFDDQFSVERPDGSNFTLKIRSTKLEDSAMYFCASSWGPNTEAFFGQGTRLTVV.

This clonotype was picked up a small number of times. The chain employs TRBV5-1 and TRBJ1-1, with D tentatively TRBD1 (6 bases). Trimming pared 0 bases from V and 0 bases from J, leaving 9 bases between. The CDR3 is 15 residues long. Germline assignment: CDR1 SGHRS and CDR2 YFSETQ. The CDR3 protein is CASSLVDRMNTEAFF. Here the CDR3 DNA reads TGCGCCAGCAGCTTGGTTGACAGGATGAACACTGAAGCTTTCTTT. Supplemented by reference TRBV5-1 and TRBJ1-1, the full variable domain reads KAGVTQTPRYLIKTRGQQVTLSCSPISGHRSVSWYQQTPGQGLQFLFEYFSETQRNKGNFPGRFSGRQFSNSRSEMNVSTLELGDSALYLCASSLVDRMNTEAFFGQGTRLTVV.

V gene TRBV6-5 combines with J gene TRBJ2-5; 16 nucleotides line up with TRBD2. The V and J ends lost 4 bases and 7 bases, in that order; junction bases with no gene match: 6. CDR1 and CDR2 from the germline V gene are MNHEY and SVGAGI. This CDR3 has 16 amino acids. CDR3 bases: TGTGCCAGCAGTTTGGGACTAGCGGGAGGGGAGGGGACCCAGTACTTC. It specifies CASSLGLAGGEGTQYF.

The CDR3 DNA reads TGTGCCAGCAGCTTAGAAACAGGGGGTATCTATGGCTACACCTTC. It specifies CASSLETGGIYGYTF. J is TRBJ1-2 and V is TRBV7-6; TRBD1 matches at 8 bases. Germline values: CDR1 SGHVS, CDR2 FNYEAQ. The J segment lost 4 bases and the V segment lost 1 base, leaving 5 bases of the junction unmatched. The CDR3 has 15 amino acids.

In this sample, this clonotype turned up a few times. The V call is TRBV20-1, the J call TRBJ2-7; TRBD1 matches 8 bases. The CDR3 is made up of 14 amino acids. Germline CDR1 DFQATT, CDR2 SNEGSKA (reference sequence). J was trimmed by 6 bases and V by 0 bases; bases with no gene match: 7. The CDR3 loop reads CSARDVDRVREQYF. CDR3 nucleotides: TGCAGTGCTAGAGATGTGGACAGGGTTCGCGAGCAGTACTTC.

The V gene is TRBV20-1, the J gene TRBJ2-7, with 7 nucleotides matching TRBD2. The CDR3 runs to 14 residues. Germline CDR1 and CDR2: DFQATT and SNEGSKA (reference sequence). CDR3 in amino acids: CRASRRGSWYEQYF. The CDR3, as DNA: TGCAGAGCCTCTCGGCGGGGGTCTTGGTACGAGCAGTACTTC.

This clonotype was observed many times. This rearrangement joins TRBV29-1 to TRBJ1-4; TRBD1 might be the D (6 bases). The CDR3 has 13 amino acids. Trimming shortened V by 3 bases and J by 6 bases, and 11 bases separated the two germline ends. Germline lookup yields CDR1 SQVTM and CDR2 ANQGSEA. This CDR3 reads CSVDVGADEKLFF. The CDR3 coding sequence is TGCAGCGTTGATGTGGGGGCGGATGAAAAACTGTTTTTT.

A few counts support this clonotype. This chain connects TRBV18 to TRBJ1-1, with D perhaps matching TRBD1 (5 bases). This CDR3 spans 13 amino acids. Between the trimmed V and J ends, which lost 6 bases and 1 base, there was a span of 9 bases. Germline CDR1 KGHSH, CDR2 LQKENI. The CDR3 reads CASSGQGNTEAFF. For the CDR3, the DNA is TGTGCCAGCTCTGGGCAGGGGAACACTGAAGCTTTCTTT.

The chain joins TRBV25-1 to TRBJ1-6, with D unclear. CDR1 is MGHDK and CDR2 is SYGVNS in the germline V gene. The length of the CDR3 is 14 residues. V dropped 7 bases and J dropped 0 bases, with 7 bases sitting between them. The CDR3 DNA is TGTGCCAGCACCGTCGGCTCCTATAATTCACCCCTCCACTTT. As protein: CASTVGSYNSPLHF. The full variable domain, completed using reference TRBV25-1 and TRBJ1-6, is EADIYQTPRYLVIGTGKKITLECSQTMGHDKMYWYQQDPGMELHLIHYSYGVNSTEKGDLSSESTVSRIRTEHFPLTLESARPSHTSQYLCASTVGSYNSPLHFGNGTRLTVT.

There are many counts of this clonotype. This sequence joins TRBV20-1 and TRBJ2-2; D is perhaps TRBD1 (5 bases). V shed 5 bases and J shed 5 bases, with 15 bases lying between them. The CDR3 sequence is 14 residues long. Germline V gives CDR1 DFQATT, CDR2 SNEGSKA (reference sequence). The CDR3 coding sequence is TGCAGTGCTGGGAAGGGGCCCGGAACCGGGGAGCTGTTTTTT. Its protein product is CSAGKGPGTGELFF.

At least ten counts were recorded for this clonotype. This sequence joins TRBV29-1 and TRBJ2-2; possible D gene TRBD2, 5 bases. This CDR3 has 16 amino acids. The germline V gene has CDR1 SQVTM and CDR2 ANQGSEA. Trimming took 5 bases from V and 3 from J, leaving 19 bases between them. The CDR3 region is CSVSPGRGFDTGELFF. The CDR3 DNA reads as TGCAGCGTTTCTCCGGGCCGCGGGTTTGACACCGGGGAGCTGTTTTTT.

This chain joins TRBV5-6 and TRBJ2-1; 10 bases are a match to TRBD2. Germline lookup yields CDR1 SGHDT and CDR2 YYEEEE. The CDR3 spans 19 residues. The V gene end was trimmed by 4 bases and the J gene end by 3 bases; junction bases not matched to a gene: 16. The CDR3 coding sequence is TGTGCCAGCAGCCCTTTACCCCAGACTAGCGGGCTATTCTACAATGAGCAGTTCTTC. Amino acid sequence: CASSPLPQTSGLFYNEQFF.

This clonotype was counted at least ten times. The V and J genes are TRBV4-3 and TRBJ2-7; 7 positions agree with TRBD2. Germline CDR1 LGHNA, CDR2 YSLEER. Germline trimming cut 1 base from V and 0 bases from J; bases unmatched to any gene: 6. The CDR3 contains 16 residues. The CDR3 sequence: CASSQVTASGSYEQYF. CDR3 DNA sequence: TGCGCCAGCAGCCAAGTAACGGCTAGCGGCTCCTACGAGCAGTACTTC.

This rearrangement joins TRBV6-2 or TRBV6-3 to TRBJ2-3; 7 nucleotides line up with TRBD1. The CDR3 sequence is 16 residues long. Trimming took 4 bases from V and 3 from J; bases not matched to a gene: 10. Germline values: CDR1 MNHEY, CDR2 SVGEGT. The CDR3 DNA reads as TGTGCCAGCAGTTGGACTCCCAGGGGGTGGACAGATACGCAGTATTTT. Its protein product is CASSWTPRGWTDTQYF.

V is TRBV6-4 and J is TRBJ2-3; the match to TRBD2 covers 16 bases. This CDR3 region has 17 residues. The trim removed 2 bases at V and 6 bases at J, leaving 5 bases unmatched. Germline CDR1 and CDR2: MRHNA and SNTAGT. The chain's CDR3 is CASSDTGLAGGPDTQYF. Written as DNA, the CDR3 is TGTGCCAGCAGTGACACGGGACTAGCGGGAGGGCCGGATACGCAGTATTTT.